The 4 T cell receptor beta chains given below trace back to one sample, sequenced in a study of Graves' ophthalmopathy and Graves' hyperthyroidism. For repertoire sequencing, the TCR beta CDR3 regions were amplified from RNA transcripts. An opening RT-PCR round employed HTBI primers and preceded a second-round multiplex PCR. TCRdb called the multiplex PCR reads again in MiXCR, with one record for every CDR3 protein. The table has roughly 410,000 distinct CDR3 sequences, over 15% seen once; the top ten hold approximately 7%. The source material was peripheral blood. The receptors shown here come from a woman aged 18-35 years with stable Graves' hyperthyroidism.

The chain is built from TRBV5-8 and TRBJ2-7, with 10 nucleotides matching TRBD1. J lost 2 bases, V lost 2 bases, and 4 bases had no gene match. CDR1 and CDR2 (germline): SGHTS, YDEGEE. The CDR3 totals 15 residues. CDR3 sequence (DNA): TGTGCCAGCAGCTTACGGGACAGGGGAACCTACGAGCAGTACTTC. Protein product: CASSLRDRGTYEQYF. Full variable domain (remainder filled in from reference TRBV5-8 and TRBJ2-7): EAGVTQSPTHLIKTRGQQATLRCSPISGHTSVYWYQQALGLGLQFLLWYDEGEERNRGNFPPRFSGRQFPNYSSELNVNALELEDSALYLCASSLRDRGTYEQYFGPGTRLTVT.

The V and J genes are TRBV6-5 and TRBJ1-1; 7 positions agree with TRBD1. The J segment lost 1 base and the V segment lost 1 base, leaving 6 bases of the junction unmatched. The germline gives CDR1 MNHEY, CDR2 SVGAGI. The CDR3 totals 16 residues. CDR3 residues: CASSYWRGQGNTEAFF. Here the CDR3 DNA reads TGTGCCAGCAGTTACTGGAGGGGGCAGGGGAACACTGAAGCTTTCTTT.

CDR3 sequence reads: CASSLVHETKGETQYF. As DNA, the CDR3 is TGTGCCAGCAGTCTTGTTCATGAGACAAAGGGGGAGACCCAGTACTTC. The chain recombines TRBV7-8 with TRBJ2-5; D is perhaps TRBD1 (5 bases). This CDR3 region has 16 residues. Trimming cost V 6 bases and J 5 bases, with 22 bases left between them. CDR1 and CDR2 from the germline V gene are SGHVS and FQNEAQ. Variable domain in full (rest from reference TRBV7-8 and TRBJ2-5): GAGVSQSPRYKVAKRGQDVALRCDPISGHVSLFWYQQALGQGPEFLTYFQNEAQLDKSGLPSDRFFAERPEGSVSTLKIQRTQQEDSAVYLCASSLVHETKGETQYFGPGTRLLVL.

In its sample, this clonotype was seen many times. This chain connects TRBV12-3 or TRBV12-4 to TRBJ2-7; D gene unclear. This CDR3 contains 11 residues. V was trimmed by 11 bases and J by 4 bases, leaving 12 bases between them. The CDR3 region has the DNA TGTGCCTTCGGTCCCCATTACGAGCAGTACTTC. This gives the protein CAFGPHYEQYF.